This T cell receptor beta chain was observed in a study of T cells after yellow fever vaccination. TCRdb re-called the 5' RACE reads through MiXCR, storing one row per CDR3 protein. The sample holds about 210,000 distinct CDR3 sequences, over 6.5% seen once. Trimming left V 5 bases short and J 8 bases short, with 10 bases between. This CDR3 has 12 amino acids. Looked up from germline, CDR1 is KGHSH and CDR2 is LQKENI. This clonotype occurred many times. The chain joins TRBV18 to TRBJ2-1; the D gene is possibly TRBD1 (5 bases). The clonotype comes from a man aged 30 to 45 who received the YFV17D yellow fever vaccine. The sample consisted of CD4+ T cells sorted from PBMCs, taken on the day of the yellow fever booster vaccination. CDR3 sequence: CASSSGWHEQFF. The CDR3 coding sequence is TGTGCCAGCTCATCAGGGTGGCATGAGCAGTTCTTC. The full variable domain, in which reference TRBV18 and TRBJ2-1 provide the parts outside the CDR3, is NAGVMQNPRHLVRRRGQEARLRCSPMKGHSHVYWYRQLPEEGLKFMVYLQKENIIDESGMPKERFSAEFPKEGPSILRIQQVVRGDSAAYFCASSSGWHEQFFGPGTRLTVL.